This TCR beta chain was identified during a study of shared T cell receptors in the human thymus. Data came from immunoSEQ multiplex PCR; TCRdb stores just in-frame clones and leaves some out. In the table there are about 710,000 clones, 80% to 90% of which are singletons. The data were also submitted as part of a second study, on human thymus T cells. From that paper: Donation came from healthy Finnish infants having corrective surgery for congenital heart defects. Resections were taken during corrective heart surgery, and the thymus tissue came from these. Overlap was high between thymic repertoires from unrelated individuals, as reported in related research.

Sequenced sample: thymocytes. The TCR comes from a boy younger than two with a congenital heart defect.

The CDR3 here is CSASGHRPDTF. The CDR3 DNA follows: TGCAGTGCTTCTGGACACCGCCCCGACACCTTC. The chain joins TRBV20-1 to TRBJ1-2; tentative D call: TRBD1 (5 bases). V lost 5 bases and J 12 bases, leaving 16 bases between the germline ends. The CDR3 has 11 residues. The germline V gene encodes CDR1 DFQATT and CDR2 SNEGSKA (reference sequence).